The 30 T cell receptor beta chains below all came from one sample that was sequenced in a study of blood T cells in healthy people across ages. With a J-beta primer mix and a sample-barcoded 5' primer, a second PCR ran 7 to 11 cycles. TCRdb analysed the 5' RACE reads with MiXCR anew, one entry per CDR3 protein. The data show roughly 1,500,000 distinct CDR3 sequences, with around two fifths seen just once and roughly 7.9% held by the top ten. Source material: blood. The receptor set was obtained from a woman younger than 30 in good health.

The V and J genes are TRBV5-1 and TRBJ1-1; 7 bases agree with TRBD1. V lost 4 bases and J lost 5; bases outside the gene matches: 8. Germline V gene data show CDR1 as SGHRS and CDR2 as YFSETQ. The CDR3 has 14 amino acids. The CDR3 reads CASSPNAQGTEAFF. The CDR3 nucleotides read TGCGCCAGCAGCCCAAACGCACAGGGGACTGAAGCTTTCTTT.

This clonotype was recorded many times. J is TRBJ2-7 and V is TRBV7-2; 7 bases align to TRBD2. Germline V gene sequence: CDR1 SGHTA, CDR2 FQGNSA. The junction had 3 bases not matched to a gene; V was cut back by 1 base and J by 0 bases. CDR3 length: 15 residues. DNA for the CDR3: TGTGCCAGCAGCTTAGGAGCGGGGAGCTCCTACGAGCAGTACTTC. This gives the protein CASSLGAGSSYEQYF.

The chain recombines TRBV6-1 with TRBJ2-1, with TRBD2 matching over 8 bases. Germline V lookup: CDR1 MNHNS, CDR2 SASEGT. V lost 5 bases to trimming and J lost 10 bases; unmatched junction nucleotides: 7. The length of the CDR3 is 13 residues. Here the CDR3 reads CASSPPGGREQFF. CDR3 DNA sequence: TGTGCCAGCAGTCCCCCGGGAGGGCGGGAGCAGTTCTTC.

V is TRBV4-2 and J is TRBJ2-7; TRBD2 matches 7 bases. The junction had 7 bases not matched to a gene; V was cut back by 5 bases and J by 0 bases. This CDR3 spans 15 amino acids. CDR1 and CDR2 (germline): LGHNA, YNFKEQ. CDR3 protein: CASSSQRTSSYEQYF. In nucleotides, the CDR3 is TGTGCCAGCAGCTCCCAGCGGACTAGCTCCTACGAGCAGTACTTC.

The chain employs TRBV27 and TRBJ2-1; the D gene is possibly TRBD1 (6 bases). This CDR3 has 13 amino acids. V was trimmed by 0 bases and J by 11 bases, leaving 11 bases between them. Germline lookup yields CDR1 MNHEY and CDR2 SMNVEV (reference sequence). DNA of the CDR3: TGTGCCAGCAGTTTATCCCTCGGGACAAAGCAGTTCTTC. Encoded protein: CASSLSLGTKQFF.

As DNA, the CDR3 is TGTGCCAGCAGCGTAGCGGCGGGCGCAGATACGCAGTATTTT. It specifies CASSVAAGADTQYF. J is TRBJ2-3 and V is TRBV9, with a tentative D call TRBD2 (5 bases). Between the trimmed V and J ends, which lost 0 bases and 4 bases, there was a span of 9 bases. The CDR3 is made up of 14 amino acids. Germline V gene data show CDR1 as SGDLS and CDR2 as YYNGEE. Full variable domain (outside the CDR3, taken from reference TRBV9 and TRBJ2-3): DSGVTQTPKHLITATGQRVTLRCSPRSGDLSVYWYQQSLDQGLQFLIQYYNGEERAKGNILERFSAQQFPDLHSELNLSSLELGDSALYFCASSVAAGADTQYFGPGTRLTVL.

The chain carries TRBV4-1 and TRBJ2-7, with a tentative D call TRBD1 (6 bases). The V end was cut by 1 base, the J end by 3 bases, with 13 bases between. The CDR3 extends over 15 amino acids. Germline lookup yields CDR1 MGHRA and CDR2 YSYEKL. CDR3 loop: CASSQAWQGFYEQYF. CDR3 in DNA: TGCGCCAGCAGCCAAGCGTGGCAGGGGTTCTACGAGCAGTACTTC.

The V and J genes are TRBV6-5 and TRBJ1-2, with a weak D call TRBD1 (5 bases). Germline CDR1 is MNHEY and CDR2 is SVGAGI. The V gene lost 8 bases and the J gene lost 5 bases, with 15 bases spanning the gap. The CDR3 totals 13 residues. The DNA of the CDR3 is TGTGCCAGCGGCAGGGCGGGAGGGTATGGCTACACCTTC. As protein: CASGRAGGYGYTF.

The V gene is TRBV25-1, the J gene TRBJ1-2; D ambiguous. The V gene lost 8 bases and the J gene lost 4 bases, with 14 bases spanning the gap. The germline gives CDR1 MGHDK, CDR2 SYGVNS. This CDR3 has 13 residues. CDR3 bases: TGTGCCAGCCGTAGCTCGAACTTCTATGGCTACACCTTC. Residues: CASRSSNFYGYTF.

The chain is built from TRBV3-1 and TRBJ2-1, with 13 nucleotides matching TRBD2. V was pared by 0 bases and J by 6 bases, with 5 bases of the junction left unmatched. This CDR3 is 17 amino acids long. Germline values: CDR1 LGHDT, CDR2 YNNKEL (reference sequence). The CDR3 nucleotides are TGTGCCAGCAGCCAAGAAGAGGGACTAGCGGGAATCAATGAGCAGTTCTTC. This sequence encodes CASSQEEGLAGINEQFF.

As regards this clonotype: A much more abundant neighbour one base away suggests this may be a read error. The conserved phenylalanine or tryptophan normally closing the CDR3 is absent here, so this likely arose from a read error. The V and J genes are TRBV20-1 and TRBJ2-1; no definite D call. V lost 6 bases to trimming and J lost 5 bases, with 8 bases between them. CDR1 is DFQATT and CDR2 is SNEGSKA in the germline V gene (reference sequence). This CDR3 region has 11 residues. The CDR3 DNA is TGCAGTGCCCGGGCGGACAATGAGCAGTTCTAC. Translation: CSARADNEQFY.

J is TRBJ1-4 and V is TRBV12-5; the D is unclear. CDR3 length: 12 residues. Germline V gene data show CDR1 as LGHNT and CDR2 as FRNRAP. V was trimmed by 7 bases and J by 13 bases, leaving 16 bases between them. This CDR3 is CASASEAGRLFF. DNA of the CDR3: TGTGCTAGTGCTTCAGAGGCGGGGAGACTGTTTTTT.

This clonotype was picked up a small number of times. J is TRBJ2-1 and V is TRBV4-1; possibly TRBD2 for D (6 bases). V lost 3 bases to trimming and J lost 10 bases, with 25 bases between them. The V gene's germline CDR1 is MGHRA and CDR2 YSYEKL. The CDR3 has 17 residues. CDR3 DNA: TGCGCCAGCAGCCAGAAGACAAGCGGGTACGTAGGGAGGGAGCAGTTCTTC. As protein: CASSQKTSGYVGREQFF.

The V gene is TRBV2, the J gene TRBJ2-5; 12 bases line up with TRBD1. The end of the DNA aligns better with TRBJ2-7, so the J call may be wrong. This CDR3 comprises 14 residues. Germline CDR1 SNHLY, CDR2 FYNNEI. The CDR3 loop reads CASKGQGAGVEQYF. CDR3 DNA sequence: TGTGCCAGCAAGGGACAGGGGGCCGGTGTCGAGCAGTACTTC.

This clonotype was counted between two and nine times. V and J are TRBV6-1 and TRBJ1-1, with 8 bases lining up with TRBD1. The CDR3 is 14 amino acids. V was pared by 2 bases and J by 6 bases, with 5 bases of the junction left unmatched. Germline assignment: CDR1 MNHNS and CDR2 SASEGT. Written as DNA, the CDR3 is TGTGCCAGCAGTGAATGGACAGGGCCTTCTGAAGCTTTCTTT. It yields the protein CASSEWTGPSEAFF.

The chain has TRBV14 and TRBJ1-1, with D perhaps matching TRBD1 (6 bases). V lost 1 base and J lost 6, with 15 bases in between. CDR3 length equals 15 residues. Germline V lookup: CDR1 SGHDN, CDR2 FVKESK. The CDR3 protein is CASSQGTASNAEAFF. For the CDR3, the DNA is TGTGCCAGCAGCCAAGGGACAGCCTCAAACGCTGAAGCTTTCTTT.

This clonotype has only a few counts. The chain combines TRBV5-1 with TRBJ2-1, with TRBD2 identical over 8 bases. Per germline, CDR1 SGHRS and CDR2 YFSETQ. The trim removed 4 bases at V and 2 bases at J, leaving 8 bases unmatched. The CDR3 contains 16 residues. CDR3 nucleotides: TGCGCCAGCAGCCTGGGGTCGGGGGGGACCTACAATGAGCAGTTCTTC. It encodes CASSLGSGGTYNEQFF.

This chain connects TRBV20-1 to TRBJ1-5; D gene unclear. The CDR3 extends over 12 amino acids. Germline values: CDR1 DFQATT, CDR2 SNEGSKA (reference sequence). Trimming removed 4 bases from V and 5 bases from J, with 9 bases in between. The CDR3 DNA follows: TGCAGTGCTAAAGGCGGGGATCAGCCCCAGCATTTT. Protein: CSAKGGDQPQHF.

This clonotype was counted only a few times. The chain joins TRBV5-1 to TRBJ2-3; D is possibly TRBD1 or TRBD2 (6 bases each). With 1 base removed from V and 5 bases from J, the gap between germline ends came to 20 bases. The CDR3 totals 17 residues. Germline CDR1 is SGHRS and CDR2 is YFSETQ. The CDR3 DNA reads as TGCGCCAGCAGCTTGACGTCCGGAGGGGGAGTTGTAGATACGCAGTATTTT. Translated: CASSLTSGGGVVDTQYF.

The gene calls are TRBV27 and TRBJ2-1; the D call may be TRBD1 or TRBD2 (5 bases each). V gave up 2 bases and J gave up 0 bases, with 14 bases separating them. The CDR3 runs 17 residues. Germline lookup yields CDR1 MNHEY and CDR2 SMNVEV (reference sequence). This CDR3 is CASSLGLGESSYNEQFF. As DNA, the CDR3 is TGTGCCAGCAGTTTAGGATTGGGGGAGAGCTCCTACAATGAGCAGTTCTTC.

This clonotype came up a few times. This could be a read error, since a much larger clone is one nucleotide away. V and J are TRBV9 and TRBJ1-1, with 8 positions matching TRBD1. Germline values: CDR1 SGDLS, CDR2 YYNGEE. The CDR3 covers 15 residues. The V gene end was trimmed by 3 bases and the J gene end by 0 bases; junction bases not matched to a gene: 4. The chain's CDR3 is CASSARTGMNTEAFF. The CDR3 DNA reads as TGTGCCAGCAGCGCCCGGACAGGGATGAACACTGAAGCTTTCTTT.

This clonotype was observed a few times. V is TRBV7-2 and J is TRBJ2-1; 10 bases are shared with TRBD2. The CDR3 contains 17 residues. Germline V lookup: CDR1 SGHTA, CDR2 FQGNSA. V shed 5 bases and J 0 bases; nucleotides not matched to a gene: 7. As DNA, the CDR3 is TGTGCCAGCAGCCCTAGCGGGAGTAGGAACTCCTACAATGAGCAGTTCTTC. Translated, it gives CASSPSGSRNSYNEQFF. The variable domain in full, with the rest retrieved from reference TRBV7-2 and TRBJ2-1, is GAGVSQSPSNKVTEKGKDVELRCDPISGHTALYWYRQSLGQGLEFLIYFQGNSAPDKSGLPSDRFSAERTGGSVSTLTIQRTQQEDSAVYLCASSPSGSRNSYNEQFFGPGTRLTVL.

The table lists this clonotype with a few counts. This sequence joins TRBV4-1 and TRBJ2-3; 10 bases align to TRBD2. The CDR3 loop spans 19 amino acids. The trim removed 0 bases at V and 1 base at J, leaving 10 bases unmatched. Per the germline V gene, CDR1 is MGHRA and CDR2 is YSYEKL. CDR3 in DNA: TGCGCCAGCAGCCAAGAGGCAAGCGGGGGGGCCTTAGGCACAGATACGCAGTATTTT. It encodes CASSQEASGGALGTDTQYF.

This clonotype was observed a handful of times. The V and J genes are TRBV3-1 and TRBJ1-1; TRBD1 matches at 7 bases. The V gene's germline CDR1 is LGHDT and CDR2 YNNKEL (reference sequence). This CDR3 has 13 amino acids. With 5 bases clipped from V and 6 bases from J, the junction kept 6 bases outside the gene matches. The DNA for the CDR3 is TGTGCCAGCAGCATACGGACAGGTTCTGAAGCTTTCTTT. Amino acids: CASSIRTGSEAFF.

CDR3 protein: CSASDLAGGSSYNEQFF. As DNA, the CDR3 is TGCAGTGCTAGTGATCTAGCGGGGGGTAGCTCCTACAATGAGCAGTTCTTC. The chain couples TRBV20-1 to TRBJ2-1; 11 bases align to TRBD2. CDR1 is DFQATT, CDR2 SNEGSKA, per germline (reference sequence). With 3 bases clipped from V and 0 bases from J, the junction kept 7 bases outside the gene matches. This CDR3 is built from 17 residues.

This chain links TRBV6-1 with TRBJ1-2; TRBD1 agrees at 7 bases. The CDR3 totals 18 residues. In germline, CDR1 is MNHNS, CDR2 SASEGT. Germline trimming cut 6 bases from V and 1 base from J; bases unmatched to any gene: 17. This chain's CDR3 is CASSAGTVLPPVNYGYTF. For the CDR3, the DNA is TGTGCCAGCAGCGCGGGGACAGTTCTACCCCCTGTTAACTATGGCTACACCTTC.

This clonotype was seen a handful of times. The chain couples TRBV20-1 to TRBJ2-1, with TRBD2 identical over 10 bases. CDR1 and CDR2 (germline): DFQATT, SNEGSKA (reference sequence). This CDR3 region has 11 residues. For the CDR3, the DNA is TGCAGACTAGCGGGACGGAATGAGCAGTTCTTC. It codes for CRLAGRNEQFF.

The chain recombines TRBV6-6 with TRBJ1-3; TRBD1 agrees at 9 bases. CDR3 length: 16 amino acids. The germline V gene encodes CDR1 MNHNY and CDR2 SVGAGI (reference sequence). Losses at the gene ends were 6 bases for V and 6 bases for J; bases not matched to a gene: 12. In nucleotides, the CDR3 is TGTGCCAGCAGGGGGCCGGGACAGGGAGGCCCAAACACCATATATTTT. Protein sequence: CASRGPGQGGPNTIYF.

This clonotype was seen more than once but under ten times. This chain links TRBV5-5 with TRBJ2-7, with 8 positions matching TRBD1. V gave up 1 base and J gave up 3 bases; unmatched junction bases: 9. The germline CDR1 and CDR2 sequences are SGHKS and YYEKEE (reference sequence). The CDR3 covers 16 residues. CDR3 protein: CASSLFGGQGFYEQYF. CDR3 sequence (DNA): TGTGCCAGCAGCTTGTTTGGTGGACAGGGCTTCTACGAGCAGTACTTC.

The chain couples TRBV20-1 to TRBJ2-3; possibly TRBD2 for D (6 bases). The CDR3 consists of 14 residues. V shed 3 bases and J shed 2 bases, with 12 bases lying between them. CDR1 and CDR2 (germline): DFQATT, SNEGSKA (reference sequence). Written as DNA, the CDR3 is TGCAGTGCTAGTGTGGCGGGGTCCACAGATACGCAGTATTTT. Protein sequence: CSASVAGSTDTQYF.